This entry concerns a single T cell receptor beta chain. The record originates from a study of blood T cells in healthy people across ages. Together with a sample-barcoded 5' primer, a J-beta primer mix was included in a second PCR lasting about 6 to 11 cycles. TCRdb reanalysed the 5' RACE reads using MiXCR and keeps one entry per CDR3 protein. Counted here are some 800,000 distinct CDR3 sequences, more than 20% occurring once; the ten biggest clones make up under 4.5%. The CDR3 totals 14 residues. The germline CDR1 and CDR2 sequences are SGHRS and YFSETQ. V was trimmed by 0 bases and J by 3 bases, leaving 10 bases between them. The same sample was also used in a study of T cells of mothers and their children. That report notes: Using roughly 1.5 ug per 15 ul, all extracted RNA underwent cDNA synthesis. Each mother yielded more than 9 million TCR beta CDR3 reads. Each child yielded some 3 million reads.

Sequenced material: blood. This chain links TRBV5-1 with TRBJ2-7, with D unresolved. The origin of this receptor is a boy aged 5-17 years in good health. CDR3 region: CASSLGISVYEQYF. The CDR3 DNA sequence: TGCGCCAGCAGCTTGGGTATATCGGTCTACGAGCAGTACTTC.